Included here is one T cell receptor (beta chain) sequence, with context. Germline is not matched at one junction end, which may reflect a read error. Method: immunoSEQ multiplex PCR; TCRdb's copy keeps in-frame clones and lacks some. The sample includes around 250,000 clones, 70% to 90% of them seen just once. These data belong to a study of blood T cell repertoires in COVID-19. This CDR3 is 15 amino acids long. Germline CDR1 is SSHAT and CDR2 is FNYEAQ (reference sequence). The sample taken for sequencing was peripheral blood. The sequence was obtained from a man between 60 and 75 years old with acute or convalescent COVID-19. The chain employs TRBV7-7 and TRBJ2-5; 9 positions match TRBD1. The CDR3 loop is CASSSGTGTQETQYF. For the CDR3, the DNA is TGTGCTAGCAGCTCCGGGACAGGGACCCAAGAGACCCAGTACTTC. The full variable domain, rest sourced from reference TRBV7-7 and TRBJ2-5, is GAGVSQSPRYKVTKRGQDVTLRCDPISSHATLYWYQQALGQGPEFLTYFNYEAQPDKSGLPSDRFSAERPEGSISTLTIQRTEQRDSAMYRCASSSGTGTQETQYFGPGTRLLVL.